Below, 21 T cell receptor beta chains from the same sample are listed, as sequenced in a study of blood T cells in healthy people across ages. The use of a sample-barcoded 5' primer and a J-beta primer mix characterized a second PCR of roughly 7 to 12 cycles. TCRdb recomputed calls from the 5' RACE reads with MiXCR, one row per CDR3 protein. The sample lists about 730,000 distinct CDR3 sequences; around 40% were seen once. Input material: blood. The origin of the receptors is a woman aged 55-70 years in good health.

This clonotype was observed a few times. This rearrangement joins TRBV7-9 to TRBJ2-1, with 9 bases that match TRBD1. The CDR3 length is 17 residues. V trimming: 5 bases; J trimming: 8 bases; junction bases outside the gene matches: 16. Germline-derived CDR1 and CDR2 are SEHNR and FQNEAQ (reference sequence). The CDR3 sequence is CASSPWVATGGLDEQFF. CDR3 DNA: TGTGCCAGCAGCCCATGGGTCGCGACAGGGGGACTGGATGAGCAGTTCTTC.

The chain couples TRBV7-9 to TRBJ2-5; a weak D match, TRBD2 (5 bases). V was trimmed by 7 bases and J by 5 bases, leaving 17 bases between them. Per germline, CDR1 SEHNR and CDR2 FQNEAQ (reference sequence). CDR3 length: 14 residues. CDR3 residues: CASIKTRAGETQYF. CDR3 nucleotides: TGTGCCAGCATCAAGACGCGGGCTGGGGAGACCCAGTACTTC.

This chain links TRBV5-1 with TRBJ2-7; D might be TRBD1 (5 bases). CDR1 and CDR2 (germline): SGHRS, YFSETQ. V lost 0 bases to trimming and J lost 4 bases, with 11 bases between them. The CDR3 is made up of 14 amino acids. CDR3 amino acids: CASSLDRSGYEQYF. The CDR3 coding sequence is TGCGCCAGCAGCTTGGACAGGTCTGGGTACGAGCAGTACTTC. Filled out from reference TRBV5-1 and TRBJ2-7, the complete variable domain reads KAGVTQTPRYLIKTRGQQVTLSCSPISGHRSVSWYQQTPGQGLQFLFEYFSETQRNKGNFPGRFSGRQFSNSRSEMNVSTLELGDSALYLCASSLDRSGYEQYFGPGTRLTVT.

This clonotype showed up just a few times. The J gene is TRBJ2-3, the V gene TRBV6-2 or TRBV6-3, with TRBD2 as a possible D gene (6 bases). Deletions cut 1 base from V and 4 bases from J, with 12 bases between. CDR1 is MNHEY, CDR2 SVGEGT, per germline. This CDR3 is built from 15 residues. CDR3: CASSYYNSGSDTQYF. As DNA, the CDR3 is TGTGCCAGCAGTTACTATAACAGCGGGTCAGATACGCAGTATTTT.

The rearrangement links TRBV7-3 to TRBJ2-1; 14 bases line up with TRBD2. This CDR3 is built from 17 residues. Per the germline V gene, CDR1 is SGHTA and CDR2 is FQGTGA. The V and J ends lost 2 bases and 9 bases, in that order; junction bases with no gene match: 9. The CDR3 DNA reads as TGTGCCAGCAGCTTACCGGGACTAGCGGGAGTTGGGGGTGAGCAGTTCTTC. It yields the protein CASSLPGLAGVGGEQFF.

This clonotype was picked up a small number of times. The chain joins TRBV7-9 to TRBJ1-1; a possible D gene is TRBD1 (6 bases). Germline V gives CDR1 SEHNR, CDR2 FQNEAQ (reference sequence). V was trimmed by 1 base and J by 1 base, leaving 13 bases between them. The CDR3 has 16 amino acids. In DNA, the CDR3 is TGTGCCAGCAGCTTAGGAATCGGAGGGGGGAACACTGAAGCTTTCTTT. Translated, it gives CASSLGIGGGNTEAFF. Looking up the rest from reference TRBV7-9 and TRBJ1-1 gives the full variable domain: DTGVSQNPRHKITKRGQNVTFRCDPISEHNRLYWYRQTLGQGPEFLTYFQNEAQLEKSRLLSDRFSAERPKGSFSTLEIQRTEQGDSAMYLCASSLGIGGGNTEAFFGQGTRLTVV.

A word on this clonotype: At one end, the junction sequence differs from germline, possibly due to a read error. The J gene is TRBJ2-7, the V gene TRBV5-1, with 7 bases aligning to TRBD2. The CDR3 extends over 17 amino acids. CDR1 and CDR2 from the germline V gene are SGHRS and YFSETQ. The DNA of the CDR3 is TGCGCCAGCAGCTTAGGTTGCGGCGGGGGACTCTCCTACGGGCAGTACTTC. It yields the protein CASSLGCGGGLSYGQYF.

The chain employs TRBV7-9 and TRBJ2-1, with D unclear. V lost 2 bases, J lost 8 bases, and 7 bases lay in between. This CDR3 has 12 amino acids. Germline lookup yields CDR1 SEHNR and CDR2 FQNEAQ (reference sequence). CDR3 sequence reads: CASSLRIDEQFF. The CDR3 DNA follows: TGTGCCAGCAGCTTAAGAATTGATGAGCAGTTCTTC.

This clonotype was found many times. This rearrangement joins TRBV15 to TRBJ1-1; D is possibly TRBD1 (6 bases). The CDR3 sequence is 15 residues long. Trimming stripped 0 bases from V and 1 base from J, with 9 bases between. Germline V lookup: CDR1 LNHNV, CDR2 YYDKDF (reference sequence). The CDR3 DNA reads TGTGCCACCAGCAGAGACAGGGGCCAGAACACTGAAGCTTTCTTT. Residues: CATSRDRGQNTEAFF.

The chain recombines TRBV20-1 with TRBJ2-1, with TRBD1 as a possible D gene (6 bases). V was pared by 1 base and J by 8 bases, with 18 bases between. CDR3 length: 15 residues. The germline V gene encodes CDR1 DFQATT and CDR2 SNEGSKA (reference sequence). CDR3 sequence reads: CSARGLQQGSHEQFF. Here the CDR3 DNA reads TGCAGTGCTAGAGGTCTTCAACAGGGAAGTCATGAGCAGTTCTTC.

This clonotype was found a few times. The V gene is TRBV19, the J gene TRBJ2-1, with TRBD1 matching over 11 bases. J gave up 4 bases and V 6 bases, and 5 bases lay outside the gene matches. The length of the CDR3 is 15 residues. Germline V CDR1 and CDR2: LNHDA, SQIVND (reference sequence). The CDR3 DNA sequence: TGTGCCAGTAGACGGACAGGGGGCACTTACAATGAGCAGTTCTTC. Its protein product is CASRRTGGTYNEQFF.

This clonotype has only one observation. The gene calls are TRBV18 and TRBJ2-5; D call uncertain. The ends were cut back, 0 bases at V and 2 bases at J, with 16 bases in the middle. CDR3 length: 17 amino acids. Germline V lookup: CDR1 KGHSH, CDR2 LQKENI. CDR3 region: CASSPPSGSEPQETQYF. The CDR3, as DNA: TGTGCCAGCTCACCACCGTCCGGCAGCGAACCTCAAGAGACCCAGTACTTC. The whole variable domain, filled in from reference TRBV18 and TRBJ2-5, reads NAGVMQNPRHLVRRRGQEARLRCSPMKGHSHVYWYRQLPEEGLKFMVYLQKENIIDESGMPKERFSAEFPKEGPSILRIQQVVRGDSAAYFCASSPPSGSEPQETQYFGPGTRLLVL.

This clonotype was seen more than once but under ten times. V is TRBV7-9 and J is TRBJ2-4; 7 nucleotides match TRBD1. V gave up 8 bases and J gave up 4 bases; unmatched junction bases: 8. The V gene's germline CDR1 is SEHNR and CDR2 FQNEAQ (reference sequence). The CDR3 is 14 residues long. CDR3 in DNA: TGTGCCAGCGGAACCGGGACAGAGAAAAACATTCAGTACTTC. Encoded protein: CASGTGTEKNIQYF.

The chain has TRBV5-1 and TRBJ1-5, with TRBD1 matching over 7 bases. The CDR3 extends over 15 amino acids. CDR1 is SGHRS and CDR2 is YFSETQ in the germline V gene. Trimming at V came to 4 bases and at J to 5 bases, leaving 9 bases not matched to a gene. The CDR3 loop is CASSPMTGSHQPQHF. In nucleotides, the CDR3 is TGCGCCAGCAGCCCGATGACAGGGTCGCATCAGCCCCAGCATTTT.

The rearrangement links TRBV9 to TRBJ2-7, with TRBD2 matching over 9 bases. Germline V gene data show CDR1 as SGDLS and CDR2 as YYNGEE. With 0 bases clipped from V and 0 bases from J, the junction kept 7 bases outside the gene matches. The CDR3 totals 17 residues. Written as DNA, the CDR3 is TGTGCCAGCAGCGTAGAAGTAACTAGCGGGCCCTCCTACGAGCAGTACTTC. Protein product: CASSVEVTSGPSYEQYF.

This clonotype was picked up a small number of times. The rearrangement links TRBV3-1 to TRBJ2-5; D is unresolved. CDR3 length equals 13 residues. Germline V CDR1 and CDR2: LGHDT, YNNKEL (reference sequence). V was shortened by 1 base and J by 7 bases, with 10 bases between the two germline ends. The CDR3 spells CASSQGSRGTQYF. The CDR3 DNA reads TGTGCCAGCAGCCAAGGATCCCGAGGGACCCAGTACTTC.

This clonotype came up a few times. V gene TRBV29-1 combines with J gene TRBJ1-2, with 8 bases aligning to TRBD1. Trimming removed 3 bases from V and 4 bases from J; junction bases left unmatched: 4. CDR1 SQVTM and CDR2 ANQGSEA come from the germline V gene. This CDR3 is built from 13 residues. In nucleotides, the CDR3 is TGCAGCGTTGACGACAGGGGACCCTATGGCTACACCTTC. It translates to CSVDDRGPYGYTF.

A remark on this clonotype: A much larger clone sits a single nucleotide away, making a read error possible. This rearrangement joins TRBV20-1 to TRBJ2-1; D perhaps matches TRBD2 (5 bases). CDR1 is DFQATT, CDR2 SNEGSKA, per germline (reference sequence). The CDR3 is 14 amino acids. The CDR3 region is CSASRTRALNERFF. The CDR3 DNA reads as TGCAGTGCTTCCCGGACTCGGGCTTTGAATGAGCGGTTCTTC.

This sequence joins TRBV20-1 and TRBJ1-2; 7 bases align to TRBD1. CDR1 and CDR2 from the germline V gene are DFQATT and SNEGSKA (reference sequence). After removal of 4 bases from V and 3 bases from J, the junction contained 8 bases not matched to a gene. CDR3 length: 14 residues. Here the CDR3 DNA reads TGCAGTGCTAAACCGCCAGACAGGGACTATGGCTACACCTTC. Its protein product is CSAKPPDRDYGYTF.

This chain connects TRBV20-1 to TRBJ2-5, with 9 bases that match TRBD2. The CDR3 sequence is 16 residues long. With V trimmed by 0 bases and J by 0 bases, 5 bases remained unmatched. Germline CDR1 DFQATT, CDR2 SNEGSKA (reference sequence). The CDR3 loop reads CSARDLREGNQETQYF. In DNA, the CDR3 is TGCAGTGCTAGAGATTTGCGGGAGGGTAACCAAGAGACCCAGTACTTC.

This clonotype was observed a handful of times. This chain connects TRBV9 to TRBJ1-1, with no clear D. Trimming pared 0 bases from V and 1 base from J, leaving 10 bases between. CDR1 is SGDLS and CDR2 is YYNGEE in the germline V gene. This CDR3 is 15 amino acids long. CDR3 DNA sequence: TGTGCCAGCAGCGTAGGCGTGGGGTGGAACACTGAAGCTTTCTTT. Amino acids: CASSVGVGWNTEAFF.